The 29 T cell receptor beta chains listed next were all sequenced from one sample in a study of control samples from healthy donors and cancer patients. TCRdb's copy holds only in-frame clones and misses some; the assay was immunoSEQ multiplex PCR. The sample records 130,000 or so clones, about 93% being singletons. The specimen sequenced was blood. The receptors come from a man aged 40-55 years in good health.

The rearrangement joins TRBV9 to TRBJ1-1; D remains unclear. Germline V gene sequence: CDR1 SGDLS, CDR2 YYNGEE. Between the trimmed V and J ends, which lost 3 bases and 7 bases, there was a span of 13 bases. CDR3 size: 13 residues. The CDR3 coding sequence is TGTGCCAGCAGCGCGCGGACTGTGGATGAAGCTTTCTTT. Translated: CASSARTVDEAFF.

The rearrangement joins TRBV23-1 to TRBJ1-2, with a weak D call TRBD1 (5 bases). TRBV23-1 is recorded as an ORF, its role being uncertain. The CDR3 loop spans 17 amino acids. The V end lost 3 bases, the J end lost 0 bases, and 17 bases lay between the germline ends. CDR3 sequence (DNA): TGCGCCAGCAGTCATGGGGACCGAAACTTAGCTAACTATGGCTACACCTTC. Translated, it gives CASSHGDRNLANYGYTF.

This clone was picked up one time. The J gene is TRBJ2-7, the V gene TRBV7-6; no firm D call. CDR1 SGHVS and CDR2 FNYEAQ come from the germline V gene. Trimming pared 2 bases from V and 2 bases from J, leaving 10 bases between. The CDR3 sequence is 14 residues long. CDR3 bases: TGTGCCAGCAGCTTATTGGGTGCCCCCTACGAGCAGTACTTC. This translates into CASSLLGAPYEQYF.

The chain carries TRBV27 and TRBJ2-1, with D perhaps TRBD2 (5 bases). The V end was cut by 4 bases, the J end by 7 bases, with 11 bases between. The CDR3 is 13 amino acids. Germline assignment: CDR1 MNHEY and CDR2 SMNVEV (reference sequence). In DNA, the CDR3 is TGTGCCAGCAGTTACGGGATGGGGAATGAGCAGTTCTTC. It yields the protein CASSYGMGNEQFF.

This clone was counted a single time. The V and J genes are TRBV7-9 and TRBJ2-3, with 7 bases lining up with TRBD1. This CDR3 spans 15 amino acids. With V trimmed by 3 bases and J by 3 bases, 6 bases remained unmatched. Germline CDR1 and CDR2: SEHNR and FQNEAQ (reference sequence). This chain's CDR3 is CASSFYRGRTDTQYF. The CDR3 DNA follows: TGTGCCAGCAGCTTCTACAGGGGAAGGACAGATACGCAGTATTTT.

The V gene is TRBV10-2, the J gene TRBJ1-5; a possible D gene is TRBD1 (5 bases). V was shortened by 5 bases and J by 11 bases, with 16 bases between the two germline ends. Germline loops: CDR1 WSHSY, CDR2 SAAADI. The CDR3 is 13 residues long. The CDR3 sequence is CASSPDGGTSQHF. CDR3 nucleotide sequence: TGCGCCAGCAGTCCTGATGGCGGGACCTCCCAGCATTTT.

The rearrangement joins TRBV5-1 to TRBJ1-1, with D unclear. The V gene lost 0 bases and the J gene lost 2 bases, with 11 bases spanning the gap. CDR1 and CDR2 (germline): SGHRS, YFSETQ. The CDR3 is 15 amino acids. CDR3 nucleotides: TGCGCCAGCAGCTTGGCCCCGCACATAAACACTGAAGCTTTCTTT. Protein product: CASSLAPHINTEAFF.

This sequence joins TRBV10-3 and TRBJ2-5, with D maybe TRBD1 (6 bases). Germline assignment: CDR1 ENHRY and CDR2 SYGVKD. The CDR3 sequence is 13 residues long. V lost 6 bases and J 0 bases, leaving 8 bases between the germline ends. The CDR3 coding sequence is TGTGCCATCAGACAGGGAGACCAAGAGACCCAGTACTTC. Translating gives CAIRQGDQETQYF.

The chain has TRBV7-3 and TRBJ2-1, with 7 bases matching TRBD1. Germline loops: CDR1 SGHTA, CDR2 FQGTGA. Unmatched junction bases numbered 25, after V lost 4 bases and J lost 7 bases. This CDR3 contains 20 residues. CDR3 sequence: CASSSPTGLAPANSLNEQFF. The CDR3 bases are TGTGCCAGCAGCTCGCCGACAGGGTTGGCACCAGCGAACTCTTTGAATGAGCAGTTCTTC.

The CDR3 nucleotides are TGTGCCAGCAGTCGCGGGCCTTACGAGCAGTACTTC. This codes for CASSRGPYEQYF. This sequence joins TRBV2 and TRBJ2-7, with a possible D match to TRBD2 (5 bases). V was pared by 5 bases and J by 4 bases, with 9 bases between. This CDR3 has 12 amino acids. Germline assignment: CDR1 SNHLY and CDR2 FYNNEI.

This rearrangement joins TRBV6-5 to TRBJ2-5; 11 nucleotides agree with TRBD2. The CDR3 spans 16 residues. V trimming: 4 bases; J trimming: 0 bases; junction bases outside the gene matches: 4. The germline gives CDR1 MNHEY, CDR2 SVGAGI. The CDR3 protein is CASSSTTSGNQETQYF. The DNA of the CDR3 is TGTGCCAGCAGTTCAACGACTAGCGGGAACCAAGAGACCCAGTACTTC.

The chain links TRBV3-1 (or the pseudogene TRBV3-2) to TRBJ2-5, with D perhaps TRBD1 or TRBD2 (5 bases each). Between the trimmed V and J ends, which lost 4 bases and 0 bases, there was a span of 15 bases. Germline V gene lookup returns CDR1 LGHDT and CDR2 YNNKEL (reference sequence). The CDR3 contains 16 residues. The chain's CDR3 is CASSPLGRANQETQYF. Written as DNA, the CDR3 is TGTGCCAGCAGCCCACTGGGGCGGGCGAACCAAGAGACCCAGTACTTC.

J is TRBJ2-5 and V is TRBV28; D not resolved. The length of the CDR3 is 13 residues. CDR1 MDHEN and CDR2 SYDVKM come from the germline V gene. Between the trimmed V and J ends, which lost 1 base and 5 bases, there was a span of 8 bases. DNA for the CDR3: TGTGCCAGCAGTTTATCACATAAGGAGACCCAGTACTTC. As protein: CASSLSHKETQYF.

The chain combines TRBV7-2 with TRBJ1-2; the D gene is possibly TRBD1 (5 bases). Germline V lookup: CDR1 SGHTA, CDR2 FQGNSA. This CDR3 region has 17 residues. V gave up 5 bases and J gave up 4 bases, with 23 bases separating them. CDR3 in amino acids: CASSLSGTAAYIYGYTF. The CDR3 DNA sequence: TGTGCCAGCAGCCTCTCGGGGACGGCGGCTTATATCTATGGCTACACCTTC. Full variable domain (remainder filled in from reference TRBV7-2 and TRBJ1-2): GAGVSQSPSNKVTEKGKDVELRCDPISGHTALYWYRQSLGQGLEFLIYFQGNSAPDKSGLPSDRFSAERTGGSVSTLTIQRTQQEDSAVYLCASSLSGTAAYIYGYTFGSGTRLTVV.

V usage is TRBV19 and J usage is TRBJ1-2; TRBD1 is a possible D gene (5 bases). V lost 4 bases, J lost 13 bases, and 22 bases lay in between. Germline CDR1 reads LNHDA; CDR2 reads SQIVND (reference sequence). This CDR3 has 14 residues. The CDR3 loop reads CASSTLGASEIITF. CDR3 sequence (DNA): TGTGCCAGTAGTACCCTCGGGGCGTCTGAAATTATCACCTTC. The full variable domain, with the rest looked up from reference TRBV19 and TRBJ1-2, is DGGITQSPKYLFRKEGQNVTLSCEQNLNHDAMYWYRQDPGQGLRLIYYSQIVNDFQKGDIAEGYSVSREKKESFPLTVTSAQKNPTAFYLCASSTLGASEIITFGSGTRLTVV.

The CDR3 DNA follows: TGTGCCAGCGGCCCTACGGGACTTGGGAGCTACACCTTC. Amino acids: CASGPTGLGSYTF. This rearrangement joins TRBV6-5 to TRBJ1-2, with a tentative D call TRBD1 (5 bases). CDR1 is MNHEY and CDR2 is SVGAGI in the germline V gene. V gave up 8 bases and J gave up 9 bases, with 19 bases separating them. This CDR3 is built from 13 residues.

This chain links TRBV12-3 or TRBV12-4 with TRBJ1-4; no clear D gene. The CDR3 consists of 12 residues. Trimming cost V 3 bases and J 8 bases, with 7 bases left between them. CDR3 bases: TGTGCCAGCAGTTTTATTGTGGAAAAACTGTTTTTT. This codes for CASSFIVEKLFF.

The rearrangement uses TRBV2 and TRBJ1-3, with D unclear. The CDR3 is 16 amino acids. V was clipped by 7 bases and J by 0 bases, with 16 bases between them. Germline assignment: CDR1 SNHLY and CDR2 FYNNEI. The CDR3 DNA reads as TGTGCCAGCATTAAGGGCACCTTGACCTCTGGAAACACCATATATTTT. As protein: CASIKGTLTSGNTIYF.

This sequence joins TRBV19 and TRBJ1-6, with 9 positions matching TRBD1. CDR3 size: 14 residues. Germline CDR1 is LNHDA and CDR2 is SQIVND (reference sequence). With V trimmed by 6 bases and J by 9 bases, 6 bases remained unmatched. The CDR3 here is CASRPGQGGSPLHF. CDR3 DNA: TGTGCCAGTAGGCCGGGACAGGGAGGTTCACCCCTCCACTTT.

This sequence joins TRBV7-9 and TRBJ2-3, with no clear D. This CDR3 comprises 12 residues. V was clipped by 4 bases and J by 8 bases, with 10 bases between them. In germline, CDR1 is SEHNR, CDR2 FQNEAQ (reference sequence). The CDR3 region has the DNA TGTGCCAGCAGCTCTTTGTGGGGTACGCAGTATTTT. The encoded protein is CASSSLWGTQYF.

The J gene is TRBJ1-2, the V gene TRBV6-5; no clear D. V dropped 4 bases and J dropped 2 bases, with 8 bases sitting between them. The germline V gene has CDR1 MNHEY and CDR2 SVGAGI. This CDR3 has 13 amino acids. CDR3 sequence (DNA): TGTGCCAGCAGTTCGGCGGGGAACTATGGCTACACCTTC. Amino acids: CASSSAGNYGYTF.

This clone was observed a handful of times. The chain employs TRBV28 and TRBJ2-7; possible D gene TRBD1, 6 bases. The CDR3 runs to 11 residues. Trimming cost V 6 bases and J 6 bases, with 9 bases left between them. CDR1 and CDR2 (germline): MDHEN, SYDVKM. As DNA, the CDR3 is TGTGCCAGCAGAACAGGGATCGAGCAGTACTTC. Protein product: CASRTGIEQYF.

The chain carries TRBV9 and TRBJ2-7, with a weak D call TRBD1 (5 bases). This CDR3 contains 13 residues. The germline CDR1 and CDR2 sequences are SGDLS and YYNGEE. V lost 7 bases, J lost 1 base, and 12 bases lay in between. DNA for the CDR3: TGTGCCAGCGCCGTAGGGGAATCCTACGAGCAGTACTTC. This sequence encodes CASAVGESYEQYF.

This chain uses TRBV11-2 with TRBJ1-2; D possibly corresponds to TRBD1 (5 bases). The CDR3 is 16 amino acids. Per germline, CDR1 SGHAT and CDR2 FQNNGV. V was clipped by 5 bases and J by 8 bases, with 24 bases between them. CDR3 sequence: CASSRDRMGLIWGYTF. In DNA, the CDR3 is TGTGCCAGCAGCCGCGACCGTATGGGACTTATCTGGGGCTACACCTTC.

This chain uses TRBV3-1 (or the pseudogene TRBV3-2) with TRBJ2-1; 12 nucleotides align to TRBD2. The germline V gene has CDR1 LGHDT and CDR2 YNNKEL (reference sequence). Germline trimming cut 4 bases from V and 7 bases from J; bases unmatched to any gene: 8. The CDR3 has 16 amino acids. The CDR3 sequence is CASSRNALAGGNEQFF. CDR3 sequence (DNA): TGTGCCAGCAGCCGTAACGCTCTAGCGGGGGGGAATGAGCAGTTCTTC.

This rearrangement joins TRBV18 to TRBJ2-7; 10 bases map to TRBD2. The germline V gene has CDR1 KGHSH and CDR2 LQKENI. The CDR3 sequence is 14 residues long. Unmatched junction bases numbered 9, after V lost 8 bases and J lost 5 bases. CDR3 coding DNA: TGTGCCAGCCATACTAGCGGGGTTGGGGACGAGCAGTACTTC. Translation: CASHTSGVGDEQYF.

The V gene is TRBV2, the J gene TRBJ1-5; D may be TRBD1 (5 bases). The CDR3 covers 15 residues. Germline-derived CDR1 and CDR2 are SNHLY and FYNNEI. The ends were cut back, 6 bases at V and 1 base at J, with 13 bases in the middle. The CDR3 DNA reads as TGTGCCAGCAGAACAGGTCAAAAGAGCAATCAGCCCCAGCATTTT. Translated: CASRTGQKSNQPQHF.

The V and J genes are TRBV12-3 or TRBV12-4 and TRBJ1-2; D is uncertain. V lost 0 bases to trimming and J lost 6 bases, with 8 bases between them. There are 13 residues in the CDR3. This CDR3 reads CASSLANIHGYTF. CDR3 nucleotides: TGTGCCAGCAGTTTAGCGAACATCCATGGCTACACCTTC.

This CDR3 is CASRGTGFRGYTF. In DNA form, the CDR3 reads TGTGCCAGTAGAGGGACAGGGTTTCGTGGCTACACCTTC. The genes are TRBV19 and TRBJ1-2; the match to TRBD1 covers 9 bases. Germline V gene data show CDR1 as LNHDA and CDR2 as SQIVND (reference sequence). V lost 6 bases, J lost 7 bases, and 6 bases stayed unmatched. The CDR3 is made up of 13 amino acids. The complete variable domain, with remaining parts taken from reference TRBV19 and TRBJ1-2, reads DGGITQSPKYLFRKEGQNVTLSCEQNLNHDAMYWYRQDPGQGLRLIYYSQIVNDFQKGDIAEGYSVSREKKESFPLTVTSAQKNPTAFYLCASRGTGFRGYTFGSGTRLTVV.